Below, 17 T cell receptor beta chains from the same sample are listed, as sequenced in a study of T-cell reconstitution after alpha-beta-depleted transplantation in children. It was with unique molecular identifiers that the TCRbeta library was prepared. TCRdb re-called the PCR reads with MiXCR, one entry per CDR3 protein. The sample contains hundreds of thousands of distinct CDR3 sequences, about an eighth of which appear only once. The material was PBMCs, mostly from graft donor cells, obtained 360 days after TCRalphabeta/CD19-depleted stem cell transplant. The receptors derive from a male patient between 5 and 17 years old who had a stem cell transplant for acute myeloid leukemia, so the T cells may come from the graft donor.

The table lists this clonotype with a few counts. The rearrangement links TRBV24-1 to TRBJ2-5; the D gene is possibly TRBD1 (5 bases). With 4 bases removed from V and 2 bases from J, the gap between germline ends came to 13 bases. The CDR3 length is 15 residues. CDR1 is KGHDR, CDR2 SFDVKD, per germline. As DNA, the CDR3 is TGTGCCACCAGTGACCCCGACAGATTTCAAGAGACCCAGTACTTC. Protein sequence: CATSDPDRFQETQYF.

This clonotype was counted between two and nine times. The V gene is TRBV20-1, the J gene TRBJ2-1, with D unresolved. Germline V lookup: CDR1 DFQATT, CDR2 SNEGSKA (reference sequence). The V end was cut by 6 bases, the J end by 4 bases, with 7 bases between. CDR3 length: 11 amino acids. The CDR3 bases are TGCAGTGCACGCTTGTACAATGAGCAGTTCTTC. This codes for CSARLYNEQFF.

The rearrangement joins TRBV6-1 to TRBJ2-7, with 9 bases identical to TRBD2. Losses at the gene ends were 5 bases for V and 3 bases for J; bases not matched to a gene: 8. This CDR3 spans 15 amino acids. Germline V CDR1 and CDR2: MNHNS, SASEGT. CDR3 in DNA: TGTGCCAGCAGTACCTTAGCGGGAGTTCGCTACGAGCAGTACTTC. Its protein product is CASSTLAGVRYEQYF.

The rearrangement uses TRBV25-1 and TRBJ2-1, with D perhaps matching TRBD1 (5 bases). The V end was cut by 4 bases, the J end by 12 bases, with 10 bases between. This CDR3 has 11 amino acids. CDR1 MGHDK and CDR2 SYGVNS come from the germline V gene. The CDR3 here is CASSAGPRQFF. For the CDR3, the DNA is TGTGCCAGCAGTGCAGGGCCCCGGCAGTTCTTC.

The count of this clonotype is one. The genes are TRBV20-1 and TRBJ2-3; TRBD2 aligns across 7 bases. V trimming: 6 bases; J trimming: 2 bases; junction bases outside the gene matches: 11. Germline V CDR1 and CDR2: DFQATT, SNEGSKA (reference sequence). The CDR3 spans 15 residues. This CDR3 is CSAFETSPSTDTQYF. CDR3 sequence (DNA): TGCAGTGCCTTTGAGACTAGCCCATCCACAGATACGCAGTATTTT.

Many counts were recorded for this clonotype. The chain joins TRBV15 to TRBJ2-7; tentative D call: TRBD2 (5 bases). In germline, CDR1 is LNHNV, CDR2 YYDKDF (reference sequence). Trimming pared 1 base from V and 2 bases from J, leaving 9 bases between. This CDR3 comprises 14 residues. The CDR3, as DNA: TGTGCCACCAGCAGAGCCGCGGGTCCCTACGAGCAGTACTTC. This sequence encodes CATSRAAGPYEQYF.

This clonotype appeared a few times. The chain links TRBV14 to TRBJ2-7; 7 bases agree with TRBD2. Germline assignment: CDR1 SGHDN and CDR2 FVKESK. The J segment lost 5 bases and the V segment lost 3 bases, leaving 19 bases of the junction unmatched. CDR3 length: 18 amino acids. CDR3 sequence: CASSHIPGLGVLEHEQYF. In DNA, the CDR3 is TGTGCCAGCAGCCATATACCTGGACTAGGGGTTTTAGAGCACGAGCAGTACTTC.

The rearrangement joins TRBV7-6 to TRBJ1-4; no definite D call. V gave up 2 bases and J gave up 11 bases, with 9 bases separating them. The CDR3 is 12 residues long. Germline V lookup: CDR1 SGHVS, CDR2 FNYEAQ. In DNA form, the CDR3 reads TGTGCCAGCAGCTTAATAGGGAGTAAACTGTTTTTT. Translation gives CASSLIGSKLFF.

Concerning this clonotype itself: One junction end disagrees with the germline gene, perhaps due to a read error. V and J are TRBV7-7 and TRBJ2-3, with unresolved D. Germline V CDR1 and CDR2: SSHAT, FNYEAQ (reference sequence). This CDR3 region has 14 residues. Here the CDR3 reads CASSPLPGTDTQYF. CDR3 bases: TGTGCTAGCAGCCCACTGCCGGGCACAGATACGCAGTATTTT. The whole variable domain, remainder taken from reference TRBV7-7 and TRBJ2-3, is GAGVSQSPRYKVTKRGQDVTLRCDPISSHATLYWYQQALGQGPEFLTYFNYEAQPDKSGLPSDRFSAERPEGSISTLTIQRTEQRDSAMYRCASSPLPGTDTQYFGPGTRLTVL.

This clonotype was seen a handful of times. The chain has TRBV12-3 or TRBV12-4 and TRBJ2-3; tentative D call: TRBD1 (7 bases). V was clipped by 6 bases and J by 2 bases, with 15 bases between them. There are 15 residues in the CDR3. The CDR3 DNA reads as TGTGCCAGCAGGGAGGGGGCCCCCCCCACAGATACGCAGTATTTT. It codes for CASREGAPPTDTQYF.

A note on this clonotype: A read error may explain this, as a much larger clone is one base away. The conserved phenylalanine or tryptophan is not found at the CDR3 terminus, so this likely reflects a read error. CDR3 protein: CASSRTGLPEQFL. The CDR3 DNA sequence: TGTGCCAGCTCACGCACCGGGTTGCCCGAGCAGTTCTTA. This sequence joins TRBV18 and TRBJ2-1; D remains unclear. This CDR3 spans 13 amino acids. Trimming left V 4 bases short and J 10 bases short, with 14 bases between. CDR1 and CDR2 (germline): KGHSH, LQKENI.

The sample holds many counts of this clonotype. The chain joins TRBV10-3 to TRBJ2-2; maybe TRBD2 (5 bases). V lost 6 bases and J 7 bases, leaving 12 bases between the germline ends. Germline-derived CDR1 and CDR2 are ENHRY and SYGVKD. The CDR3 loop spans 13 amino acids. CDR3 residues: CAIRPAGGGELFF. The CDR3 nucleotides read TGTGCCATCAGACCGGCGGGTGGCGGGGAGCTGTTTTTT.

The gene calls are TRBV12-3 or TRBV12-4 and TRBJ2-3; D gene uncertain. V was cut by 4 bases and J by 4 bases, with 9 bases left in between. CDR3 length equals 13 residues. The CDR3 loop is CASSSTQADTQYF. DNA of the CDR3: TGTGCCAGCAGTTCCACTCAGGCAGATACGCAGTATTTT.

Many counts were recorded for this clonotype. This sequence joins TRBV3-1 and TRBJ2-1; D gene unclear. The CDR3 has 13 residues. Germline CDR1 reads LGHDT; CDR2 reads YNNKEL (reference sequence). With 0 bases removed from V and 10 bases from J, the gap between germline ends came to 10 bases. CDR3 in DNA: TGTGCCAGCAGCCAAGATCTCACTACAGAGCAGTTCTTC. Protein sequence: CASSQDLTTEQFF.

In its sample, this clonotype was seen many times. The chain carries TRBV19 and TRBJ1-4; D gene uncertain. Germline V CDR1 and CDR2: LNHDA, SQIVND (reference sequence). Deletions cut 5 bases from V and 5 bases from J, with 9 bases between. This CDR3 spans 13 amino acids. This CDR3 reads CASSLSVNEKLFF. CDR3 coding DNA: TGTGCCAGTAGTTTGAGTGTGAATGAAAAACTGTTTTTT.

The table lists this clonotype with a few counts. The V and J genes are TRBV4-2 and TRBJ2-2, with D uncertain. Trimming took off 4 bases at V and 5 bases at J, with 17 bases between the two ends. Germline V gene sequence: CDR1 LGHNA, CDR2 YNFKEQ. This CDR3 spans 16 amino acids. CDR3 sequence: CASSPRQPHDTGELFF. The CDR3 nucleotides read TGTGCCAGCAGCCCCCGCCAACCTCACGATACCGGGGAGCTGTTTTTT.

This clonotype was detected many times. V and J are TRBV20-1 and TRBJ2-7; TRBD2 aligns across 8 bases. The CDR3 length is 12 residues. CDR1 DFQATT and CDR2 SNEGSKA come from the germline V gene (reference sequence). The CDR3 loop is CSPHSGIFEQYF. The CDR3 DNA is TGCAGCCCCCATAGCGGGATTTTTGAGCAGTACTTC.